The rows below give T cell receptor beta chains drawn from one sample of a study of blood T cell repertoires in COVID-19. Only in-frame clones appear in the TCRdb table, and some are missing; sequencing was by immunoSEQ multiplex PCR. Of roughly 160,000 clones in the sample, 80% to 90% were seen once. Source material: peripheral blood. Every receptor here comes from a man aged 55 to 70 with acute or convalescent COVID-19. Each CDR3 is given with its conserved first and last residue. D genes are given only for firm matches. Expanded clones get a size class; other rows say once, few or many, or leave the size out.

d_call	v_call	j_call	clone_size	cdr3_aa	cdr3_nt
TRBD1	TRBV5-8	TRBJ1-4	few	CASSSGQTNEKLFF	TGTGCCAGCAGCTCGGGACAGACTAATGAAAAACTGTTTTTT
TRBD2	TRBV2	TRBJ2-7	-	CASRAGDGEQYF	TGTGCCAGTAGAGCGGGAGATGGCGAGCAGTACTTC
-	TRBV21-1	TRBJ1-1	-	CASRTEAFF	TGTGCCAGCCGTACTGAAGCTTTCTTT
-	TRBV30	TRBJ1-1	-	CAWRRSTRVEAFF	TGTGCCTGGAGGAGATCAACCAGGGTAGAAGCTTTCTTT
-	TRBV19	TRBJ1-2	-	CASSIGLFLTPYGYTF	TGTGCCAGTAGTATAGGATTATTCTTGACTCCTTATGGCTACACCTTC
TRBD1	TRBV28	TRBJ1-3	once	CATNPTGVLVGNTIYF	TGTGCAACCAACCCGACAGGGGTCTTGGTTGGAAACACCATATATTTT
TRBD1	TRBV10-3	TRBJ1-6	-	CATTGGSNSPLHF	TGTGCCACCACAGGGGGGAGTAATTCACCCCTCCACTTT
TRBD2	TRBV10-1	TRBJ2-5	-	CASAPGRTSGNPTETQYF	TGCGCCAGCGCCCCGGGCAGGACTAGCGGGAACCCCACAGAGACCCAGTACTTC
-	TRBV23-1	TRBJ2-7	-	CASRRDFTYEQYF	TGCGCCAGCCGGAGGGACTTTACCTACGAGCAGTACTTC
TRBD2	TRBV3-1/TRBV3-2	TRBJ2-2	-	CASSQDTLAGVTGELFF	TGTGCCAGCAGCCAAGATACGCTAGCGGGAGTAACCGGGGAGCTGTTTTTT
-	TRBV11-2	TRBJ1-4	few	CASSFAWTATNEKLFF	TGTGCCAGCAGCTTTGCCTGGACAGCAACTAATGAAAAACTGTTTTTT
-	TRBV20-1	TRBJ1-2	-	CSASTDLYGYTF	TGCAGTGCTAGTACAGACCTTTATGGCTACACCTTC
-	TRBV7-8	TRBJ1-2	-	CASSIQGMYGYTF	TGTGCCAGCAGCATACAGGGCATGTATGGCTACACCTTC
-	TRBV7-8	TRBJ1-5	-	CASSLTANQPQHF	TGTGCCAGCAGCTTGACAGCAAATCAGCCCCAGCATTTT
TRBD2	TRBV6-2/TRBV6-3	TRBJ2-2	-	CASSTLSGAGSPGELFF	TGTGCCAGCAGTACCCTTAGCGGGGCAGGGAGCCCCGGGGAGCTGTTTTTT
-	TRBV9	TRBJ2-2	once	CASSVGTTPNTGELFF	TGTGCCAGCAGCGTAGGGACTACCCCGAACACCGGGGAGCTGTTTTTT
TRBD2	TRBV15	TRBJ2-7	-	CATSSLRLAGDSYEQYF	TGTGCCACCAGCTCCCTTCGACTAGCGGGAGACTCCTACGAGCAGTACTTC